This T cell receptor (beta chain) appears in the sequencing data of a study of T cells in Graves' hyperthyroidism and ophthalmopathy. The table lists this clonotype with a few counts. Antigen unknown. Participants, patients aged 18 to 65, had newly diagnosed hyperthyroidism with a duration under 2 months. Thyroid ultrasound and orbital computed tomography, with clinical symptoms and serum thyroxine and TRAb, informed diagnoses. Study results and limitations: In simple terms, a model built on 13 V-J features told ophthalmopathy apart from stable hyperthyroidism.

This CDR3 comprises 15 residues. The V end was cut by 5 bases, the J end by 4 bases, with 14 bases between. TCR beta CDR3 regions were amplified from RNA transcripts. The HTBI primer set drove a first-round RT-PCR of the TCR CDR3. TCRdb recomputed calls from the multiplex PCR reads with MiXCR, one row per CDR3 protein. The table lists fewer than 400,000 distinct CDR3 sequences, 16% of them singletons. Sequencing was carried out using blood. The chain is built from TRBV12-3 or TRBV12-4 and TRBJ2-2; maybe TRBD1 (6 bases). This TCR was recovered from a man aged 30 to 45 with Graves' hyperthyroidism. The CDR3 DNA follows: TGTGCCAGCAGTGGCCAGGGGTTCGGCACCGGGGAGCTGTTTTTT. Translating it yields CASSGQGFGTGELFF.